The clone carrying this T cell receptor (beta chain) was seen a few times. The data are from a study of blood T cells in healthy people across ages. Study details: For every two T cells, template switching captured about one barcoded beta molecule.

There were healthy Caucasian individuals from Russia, aged roughly 6 to 90, serving as donors. Alongside a J-beta primer mix, a sample-barcoded 5' primer served in a second PCR lasting about 7 to 12 cycles. TCRdb re-called the 5' RACE reads through MiXCR, storing one row per CDR3 protein. The profile shows about 720,000 distinct CDR3 sequences, about 25% of them singletons. This sample also appeared in a second study, on T cells of mothers and their children. Per that paper: Mothers gave over 8 million TCR beta CDR3 reads each, and children 3 million to 3.5 million each. Whether related or unrelated, pairs show similar shaping of TCR recombination output by thymic selection.

Sequencing was carried out using blood. This TCR derives from a boy younger than 18 in good health.

The CDR3 sequence: CASSEVPHEQYF. DNA of the CDR3: TGTGCCAGCTCAGAGGTCCCCCACGAGCAGTACTTC. The chain links TRBV18 to TRBJ2-5; no definite D call. Near its end, the DNA agrees better with TRBJ2-7, so the J call may be wrong. CDR1 and CDR2 from the germline V gene are KGHSH and LQKENI. The CDR3 covers 12 residues.